This TCR beta chain was profiled in a study of control samples from healthy donors and cancer patients. Data came from immunoSEQ multiplex PCR; TCRdb stores just in-frame clones and leaves some out. The sample has some 140,000 clones; just under 95% are singletons. Trimming took 0 bases from V and 7 from J, leaving 11 bases between them. This CDR3 is built from 15 residues. CDR1 is SGHNT, CDR2 YYREEE, per germline (reference sequence). The TCR comes from a man aged 25-45 years in good health. Sequences were obtained from blood. This chain uses TRBV5-4 with TRBJ1-6; D not certain. The CDR3 is CASSLAGRKNSPLHF. DNA of the CDR3: TGTGCCAGCAGCTTGGCCGGGCGGAAGAATTCACCCCTCCACTTT.